These 13 T cell receptor beta chains came from one sample sequenced in a study of T cell responses to AZD1222 COVID-19 vaccine. This table comes from immunoSEQ multiplex PCR, and its TCRdb copy is limited to in-frame clones, with some not included. This sample has about 96,000 clones; roughly nine tenths occur once, and the top ten carry 1.5% to 2%. This specimen consisted of peripheral blood, obtained on day 0 of AZD1222 vaccination. These receptors originate from an adult in good health.

On this clone: Additional DNA sequences in this sample encode the identical CDR3. This chain links TRBV28 with TRBJ1-2; 11 bases align to TRBD1. The CDR3 is 12 residues long. Germline trimming cut 8 bases from V and 5 bases from J; bases unmatched to any gene: 1. Germline CDR1 is MDHEN and CDR2 is SYDVKM. As DNA, the CDR3 is TGTGCCAGCGGGGACAGGGGGTATGGCTACACCTTC. It specifies CASGDRGYGYTF.

The V gene is TRBV7-9, the J gene TRBJ1-6; D is possibly TRBD1 (5 bases). CDR3 length: 15 residues. Germline lookup yields CDR1 SEHNR and CDR2 FQNEAQ (reference sequence). Trimming shortened V by 6 bases and J by 6 bases, and 15 bases separated the two germline ends. In nucleotides, the CDR3 is TGTGCCAGCAGTAAAGACAGCCTTCGTAATTCACCCCTCCACTTT. Amino acids: CASSKDSLRNSPLHF.

Turning to this clone: One end of the junction is discordant with germline, which a read error may explain. The rearrangement joins TRBV7-7 to TRBJ2-5, with 8 nucleotides matching TRBD2. The CDR3 totals 15 residues. CDR1 and CDR2 from the germline V gene are SSHAT and FNYEAQ (reference sequence). The CDR3 is CASSLERTGGETQYF. Here the CDR3 DNA reads TGTGCTAGCAGCTTAGAAAGGACGGGAGGGGAGACCCAGTACTTC. Full variable domain (remainder filled in from reference TRBV7-7 and TRBJ2-5): GAGVSQSPRYKVTKRGQDVTLRCDPISSHATLYWYQQALGQGPEFLTYFNYEAQPDKSGLPSDRFSAERPEGSISTLTIQRTEQRDSAMYRCASSLERTGGETQYFGPGTRLLVL.

This chain links TRBV3-1 (or the pseudogene TRBV3-2) with TRBJ1-5; weak D call: TRBD1 (5 bases). Germline CDR1 is LGHDT and CDR2 is YNNKEL (reference sequence). The CDR3 totals 15 residues. V gave up 0 bases and J gave up 1 base, with 7 bases separating them. CDR3 sequence: CASSQDWDSNQPQHF. The CDR3 DNA is TGTGCCAGCAGCCAAGATTGGGACAGCAATCAGCCCCAGCATTTT.

This sequence joins TRBV4-3 and TRBJ1-2, with a tentative D call TRBD1 (6 bases). This CDR3 spans 17 amino acids. CDR1 and CDR2 from the germline V gene are LGHNA and YSLEER. Trimming took off 0 bases at V and 4 bases at J, with 18 bases between the two ends. The CDR3 coding sequence is TGCGCCAGCAGCCAAGATTGGTTGGAGGACAGCCTCTATGGCTACACCTTC. Amino acid sequence: CASSQDWLEDSLYGYTF.

The chain uses TRBV28 and TRBJ2-3; D uncertain. Germline values: CDR1 MDHEN, CDR2 SYDVKM. V was clipped by 7 bases and J by 2 bases, with 7 bases between them. CDR3 length equals 12 residues. The CDR3 DNA sequence: TGTGCCAGCAACGCGGTCACAGATACGCAGTATTTT. Its protein is CASNAVTDTQYF.

The chain couples TRBV7-9 to TRBJ2-1; D is unresolved. The CDR3 runs 12 residues. The V gene lost 5 bases and the J gene lost 7 bases, with 9 bases spanning the gap. Germline V lookup: CDR1 SEHNR, CDR2 FQNEAQ (reference sequence). The CDR3 coding sequence is TGTGCCAGCAGCGACACGGGTAATGAGCAGTTCTTC. It codes for CASSDTGNEQFF.

The chain combines TRBV7-9 with TRBJ1-5, with unresolved D. Germline CDR1 and CDR2: SEHNR and FQNEAQ (reference sequence). This CDR3 has 13 residues. With 1 base removed from V and 4 bases from J, the gap between germline ends came to 5 bases. CDR3 coding DNA: TGTGCCAGCAGCTTAGGATGGAATCAGCCCCAGCATTTT. Protein product: CASSLGWNQPQHF.

This clone was detected only a few times. V and J are TRBV7-8 and TRBJ2-2; D tentatively fits TRBD1 or TRBD2 (6 bases each). Trimming stripped 1 base from V and 2 bases from J, with 23 bases between. Germline V lookup: CDR1 SGHVS, CDR2 FQNEAQ. The CDR3 loop spans 20 amino acids. The CDR3 loop reads CASSLDVGGALGPNTGELFF. The DNA of the CDR3 is TGTGCCAGCAGCTTAGATGTGGGGGGCGCTCTGGGGCCTAACACCGGGGAGCTGTTTTTT.

The chain recombines TRBV30 with TRBJ2-5; D is unresolved. With 0 bases removed from V and 2 bases from J, the gap between germline ends came to 7 bases. The CDR3 totals 13 residues. The germline CDR1 and CDR2 sequences are GTSNPN and SVGIG (reference sequence). The CDR3 is CAWSVLRQETQYF. The CDR3 nucleotides read TGTGCCTGGAGTGTACTAAGGCAAGAGACCCAGTACTTC.

This sequence joins TRBV5-5 and TRBJ1-1, with D possibly matching TRBD1 (5 bases). The V gene lost 2 bases and the J gene lost 5 bases, with 19 bases spanning the gap. The CDR3 sequence is 16 residues long. In germline, CDR1 is SGHKS, CDR2 YYEKEE (reference sequence). The chain's CDR3 is CASSLNPRPGGTEAFF. DNA of the CDR3: TGTGCCAGCAGCTTAAACCCCAGGCCGGGGGGGACTGAAGCTTTCTTT.

This clone was observed a single time. The genes are TRBV6-5 and TRBJ1-3; D gene unclear. The CDR3 is 15 residues long. Germline CDR1 and CDR2: MNHEY and SVGAGI. V lost 0 bases to trimming and J lost 0 bases, with 6 bases between them. CDR3 region: CASSYSGDSGNTIYF. The CDR3 bases are TGTGCCAGCAGTTACTCCGGGGACTCTGGAAACACCATATATTTT.

The CDR3 nucleotides read TGTGCCAGCTCACAAGCCGGGACAGGGAACACTGAAGCTTTCTTT. Amino acid sequence: CASSQAGTGNTEAFF. This chain uses TRBV18 with TRBJ1-1; 8 bases map to TRBD1. CDR3 length: 15 amino acids. Germline loops: CDR1 KGHSH, CDR2 LQKENI. The J segment lost 1 base and the V segment lost 4 bases, leaving 5 bases of the junction unmatched.